Below, one T cell receptor (beta chain) is given with its context. Germline V gene data show CDR1 as SGDLS and CDR2 as YYNGEE. The CDR3 is 15 amino acids. J gave up 4 bases and V 0 bases, and 5 bases lay outside the gene matches. Method: immunoSEQ multiplex PCR; TCRdb's copy keeps in-frame clones and lacks some. The sample shows approximately 150,000 clones, 92% of them seen only once. This sample stems from a study of T cell responses to AZD1222 COVID-19 vaccine. This material consisted of peripheral blood, taken on day 0 of AZD1222 vaccination. The rearrangement links TRBV9 to TRBJ1-2, with TRBD1 matching 8 bases. The clonotype originates from an adult in good health. The CDR3 DNA is TGTGCCAGCAGCGTAGAGGACAGGGCGTTCTATGGCTACACCTTC. Translation gives CASSVEDRAFYGYTF.